The T cell receptor beta chain described here comes from a study of blood T cell repertoires in COVID-19. Study background: Specimens from acute and convalescent COVID-19 originated in the United States, Italy and Spain. In each case, the material was cDNA or gDNA derived from T cells, B-cell-depleted T cells, or PBMCs.

The CDR3 covers 16 residues. This clone was picked up one time. Data came from immunoSEQ multiplex PCR; TCRdb stores just in-frame clones and leaves some out. Seen here are roughly 300,000 clones, 65% to 90% observed once, and the top ten hold around 4%. The study recruited people aged roughly 18 to 95 years across around 24 US areas. The study assigned cohorts using participant-reported clinical history. This sequence joins TRBV1 and TRBJ2-2; the table calls TRBD2, which could not be checked here. TRBV1 is assigned pseudogene status. The sequence derives from a man aged 25-40 years who had recovered from COVID-19. The material sequenced was PBMCs or T cells enriched from blood (not recorded which). This CDR3 reads CTSRERPERDTGELFF. The DNA of the CDR3 is TGCACCAGCAGAGAACGACCCGAGAGGGACACCGGGGAGCTGTTTTTT.